Each of the 16 T cell receptor beta chains below was sequenced from the same sample in a study of cytomegalovirus exposure and HLA in healthy donors. Amplification used 60 Vbeta primers and 13 Jbeta primers. Method: immunoSEQ multiplex PCR; TCRdb's copy keeps in-frame clones and lacks some. Found here are around 200,000 clones, about 79% of them singletons; the top ten hold 1.5% to 2%. The specimen was PBMCs. All receptors derive from a man between 18 and 35 years old in good health and CMV-seronegative.

This rearrangement joins TRBV7-2 to TRBJ1-1, with a tentative D call TRBD1 (6 bases). Germline V gene lookup returns CDR1 SGHTA and CDR2 FQGNSA. This CDR3 is built from 14 residues. Trimming stripped 7 bases from V and 0 bases from J, with 12 bases between. This CDR3 reads CASTGGPLNTEAFF. The CDR3 DNA is TGTGCCAGCACCGGGGGGCCTCTGAACACTGAAGCTTTCTTT.

Details on this clone: This CDR3 is also generated by other DNA sequences in the sample. The V call is TRBV4-1, the J call TRBJ1-2; tentative D call: TRBD1 (5 bases). This CDR3 comprises 14 residues. In germline, CDR1 is MGHRA, CDR2 YSYEKL. Trimming cost V 0 bases and J 4 bases, with 9 bases left between them. The CDR3 bases are TGCGCCAGCAGCCAAGAGGAGGGACGCTATGGCTACACCTTC. This translates into CASSQEEGRYGYTF.

The genes are TRBV6-5 and TRBJ2-5; 12 nucleotides align to TRBD2. Germline assignment: CDR1 MNHEY and CDR2 SVGAGI. V trimming: 2 bases; J trimming: 2 bases; junction bases outside the gene matches: 3. The CDR3 totals 16 residues. CDR3 protein: CASSYRTSGGQETQYF. In DNA form, the CDR3 reads TGTGCCAGCAGTTACAGAACTAGCGGGGGGCAAGAGACCCAGTACTTC.

This rearrangement joins TRBV7-2 to TRBJ2-1, with a tentative D call TRBD2 (6 bases). The CDR3 is 16 residues long. The V end was cut by 5 bases, the J end by 5 bases, with 19 bases between. Germline lookup yields CDR1 SGHTA and CDR2 FQGNSA. The DNA of the CDR3 is TGTGCCAGCAGCGCTAGGGTTGGGGACTTTCACAATGAGCAGTTCTTC. Translation gives CASSARVGDFHNEQFF.

The rearrangement links TRBV2 to TRBJ2-7; perhaps TRBD1 as D (5 bases). The CDR3 length is 13 residues. V lost 2 bases and J 2 bases, leaving 7 bases between the germline ends. The germline V gene has CDR1 SNHLY and CDR2 FYNNEI. CDR3 amino acids: CASSERQPYEQYF. The CDR3 DNA sequence: TGTGCCAGCAGTGAAAGACAGCCCTACGAGCAGTACTTC.

The genes are TRBV2 and TRBJ1-5; TRBD1 matches at 7 bases. J lost 3 bases, V lost 5 bases, and 7 bases had no gene match. CDR1 and CDR2 (germline): SNHLY, FYNNEI. The CDR3 length is 15 residues. In DNA form, the CDR3 reads TGTGCCAGCAGTCAAGAGACAGGGCCCAATCAGCCCCAGCATTTT. Translated: CASSQETGPNQPQHF.

The chain employs TRBV28 and TRBJ1-2, with a weak D call TRBD1 (6 bases). Trimming took off 2 bases at V and 0 bases at J, with 10 bases between the two ends. This CDR3 contains 15 residues. CDR1 is MDHEN and CDR2 is SYDVKM in the germline V gene. The CDR3: CASSLRGAANYGYTF. The CDR3 region has the DNA TGTGCCAGCAGTTTACGGGGGGCGGCTAACTATGGCTACACCTTC.

The rearrangement links TRBV19 to TRBJ1-2; weak D call: TRBD1 (6 bases). The CDR3 loop spans 12 amino acids. Trimming stripped 8 bases from V and 3 bases from J, with 10 bases between. From germline, CDR1 is LNHDA and CDR2 SQIVND (reference sequence). The CDR3 is CASRYRDYGYTF. The CDR3 DNA is TGTGCCAGTCGATACAGGGACTATGGCTACACCTTC.

J is TRBJ2-5 and V is TRBV6-6; the D gene is possibly TRBD2 (5 bases). The end of the DNA fits TRBJ2-7 better, so the J call may be wrong. Germline values: CDR1 MNHNY, CDR2 SVGAGI (reference sequence). The CDR3 runs 13 residues. The CDR3: CASENSDSYEQYF. The CDR3 bases are TGTGCCAGCGAGAATAGCGACTCCTACGAGCAGTACTTC.

This clone was counted once. The V call is TRBV6-1, the J call TRBJ2-7; 7 bases are shared with TRBD1. Trimming at V came to 0 bases and at J to 5 bases, leaving 7 bases not matched to a gene. Germline V gene data show CDR1 as MNHNS and CDR2 as SASEGT. This CDR3 is 15 amino acids long. CDR3 amino acids: CASSEAAQGFDEQYF. CDR3 DNA sequence: TGTGCCAGCAGTGAAGCTGCACAGGGGTTTGACGAGCAGTACTTC.

For this clone: Sequence at one end of the junction differs from germline and may be a read error. CDR3 DNA: TGTGCCAGCAGTGAACTAAAGACAGGACCATTGCACTTC. Protein sequence: CASSELKTGPLHF. The rearrangement uses TRBV25-1 and TRBJ2-7; tentative D call: TRBD1 (6 bases). Germline loops: CDR1 MGHDK, CDR2 SYGVNS. This CDR3 comprises 13 residues.

This sequence joins TRBV30 and TRBJ2-3, with 8 bases fitting TRBD2. With 1 base clipped from V and 4 bases from J, the junction kept 7 bases outside the gene matches. This CDR3 has 15 residues. CDR1 is GTSNPN, CDR2 SVGIG, per germline (reference sequence). The CDR3 region is CAWSGRWTSPDTQYF. In DNA, the CDR3 is TGTGCCTGGAGTGGGAGGTGGACTAGCCCAGATACGCAGTATTTT.

The genes are TRBV7-2 and TRBJ2-1, with D perhaps TRBD1 (6 bases). Germline loops: CDR1 SGHTA, CDR2 FQGNSA. Trimming shortened V by 0 bases and J by 7 bases, and 10 bases separated the two germline ends. This CDR3 has 14 residues. CDR3 nucleotides: TGTGCCAGCAGCTTAGCCACCCAGGGGAATGAGCAGTTCTTC. Protein product: CASSLATQGNEQFF.

The V gene is TRBV28, the J gene TRBJ2-7, with D perhaps being TRBD1 or TRBD2 (6 bases each). V lost 6 bases and J lost 7, with 22 bases in between. Germline V gene sequence: CDR1 MDHEN, CDR2 SYDVKM. The CDR3 is 15 amino acids. In DNA form, the CDR3 reads TGTGCCAGCAGCTTAGGGGGGAAGTCGGCGGGGGAGCAGTACTTC. This sequence encodes CASSLGGKSAGEQYF. Full variable domain (missing parts from reference TRBV28 and TRBJ2-7): DVKVTQSSRYLVKRTGEKVFLECVQDMDHENMFWYRQDPGLGLRLIYFSYDVKMKEKGDIPEGYSVSREKKERFSLILESASTNQTSMYLCASSLGGKSAGEQYFGPGTRLTVT.

Turning to this clone: Within the sample, other DNA sequences also encode this same CDR3. The chain recombines TRBV28 with TRBJ2-7, with 11 positions matching TRBD1. The CDR3 totals 15 residues. Unmatched junction bases numbered 2, after V lost 3 bases and J lost 1 base. CDR1 and CDR2 (germline): MDHEN, SYDVKM. The CDR3 here is CASSLDRGPSYEQYF. As DNA, the CDR3 is TGTGCCAGCAGTTTGGACAGGGGGCCTTCCTACGAGCAGTACTTC.

J is TRBJ1-1 and V is TRBV29-1; D possibly corresponds to TRBD1 (5 bases). This CDR3 is 13 amino acids long. CDR1 and CDR2 from the germline V gene are SQVTM and ANQGSEA. Trimming removed 1 base at V and 4 bases at J, with 10 bases between. This CDR3 reads CSVEGQGGTEAFF. Here the CDR3 DNA reads TGCAGCGTTGAAGGTCAGGGTGGCACTGAAGCTTTCTTT.